This TCR beta chain appears in the sequencing data of a study of shared clonotypes between healthy human individuals. Findings and limits, study-wide: With four donors compared, about 5% of naive CD4 clonotypes were shared. Inspection by rarefaction showed sorted-subset sequencing to be incomplete despite large depth. Naive subsets generally exceeded memory subsets in estimated richness.

As regards this clone: Its antigen is as yet unknown.

Sequencing was performed with immunoSEQ multiplex PCR; in TCRdb, only in-frame clones are kept and a portion is missing. The data show fewer than 2.5 million clones, with roughly 93% seen just once and approximately 0.37% held by the top ten. This CDR3 spans 11 amino acids. V was trimmed by 5 bases and J by 5 bases, leaving 6 bases between them. The germline V gene has CDR1 MNHEY and CDR2 SVGAGI. The sequenced sample consisted of naive CD4+ T cells from PBMCs. Noted subset: CD45RA+ positively selected. This sequence originates from a man between 18 and 29 years old in good health. Some clones in this sample may be carry-over from other donors' samples. The J gene is TRBJ1-1, the V gene TRBV6-5; D remains ambiguous. The CDR3 DNA sequence: TGTGCCAGCAGTCAGCGGACTGAAGCTTTCTTT. It yields the protein CASSQRTEAFF.